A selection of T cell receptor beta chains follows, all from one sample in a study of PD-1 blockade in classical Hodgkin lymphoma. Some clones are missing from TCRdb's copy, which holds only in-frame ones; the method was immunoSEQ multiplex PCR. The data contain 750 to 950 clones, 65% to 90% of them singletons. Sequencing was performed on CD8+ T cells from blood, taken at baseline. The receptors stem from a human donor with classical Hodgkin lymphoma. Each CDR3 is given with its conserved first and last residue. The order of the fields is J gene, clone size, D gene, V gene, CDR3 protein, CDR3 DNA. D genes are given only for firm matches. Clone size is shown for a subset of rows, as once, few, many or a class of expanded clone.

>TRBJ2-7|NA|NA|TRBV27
CASSFSGAVSYEQYF
TGTGCCAGCAGTTTCTCCGGGGCCGTCTCCTACGAGCAGTACTTC
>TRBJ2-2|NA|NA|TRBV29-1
CSVGGTPKNTGELFF
TGCAGCGTTGGGGGGACACCCAAGAACACCGGGGAGCTGTTTTTT
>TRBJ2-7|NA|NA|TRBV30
CAWRRGYEQYF
TGTGCCTGGAGAAGGGGATACGAGCAGTACTTC
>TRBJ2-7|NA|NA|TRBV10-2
CASSGGGWYEQYF
TGCGCCAGCAGCGGAGGGGGCTGGTACGAGCAGTACTTC
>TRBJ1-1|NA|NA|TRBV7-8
CASSFGEQGGLGAFF
TGTGCCAGCAGCTTCGGGGAACAGGGCGGCCTCGGAGCTTTCTTT
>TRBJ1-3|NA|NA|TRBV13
CASRPLENTIYF
TGTGCCAGCAGGCCCCTTGAAAACACCATATATTTT
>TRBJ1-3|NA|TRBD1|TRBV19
CASSISLGQGPVYYSGNTIYF
TGTGCCAGTAGTATAAGTCTGGGACAGGGTCCCGTCTACTACTCTGGAAACACCATATATTTT
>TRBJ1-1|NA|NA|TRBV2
CASSEVQGTEAFF
TGTGCCAGCAGTGAGGTACAGGGTACTGAAGCTTTCTTT
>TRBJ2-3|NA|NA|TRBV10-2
CASTLGPIDTQYF
TGCGCCAGCACATTGGGACCGATCGATACGCAGTATTTT
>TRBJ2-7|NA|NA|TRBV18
CASSTVGGGPYEQYF
TGTGCCAGTTCAACGGTCGGAGGGGGACCCTACGAGCAGTACTTC
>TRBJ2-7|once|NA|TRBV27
CASSPLQGSYYEQYF
TGTGCCAGCAGTCCGCTTCAGGGGAGCTACTACGAGCAGTACTTC
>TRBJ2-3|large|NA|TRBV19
CASSIGTDTQYF
TGTGCCAGTAGTATAGGGACAGATACGCAGTATTTT
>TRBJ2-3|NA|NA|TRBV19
CASSLDGHATDTQYF
TGTGCCAGTTCCTTGGACGGACACGCCACAGATACGCAGTATTTT
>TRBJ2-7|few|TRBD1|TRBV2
CASSEYTGVNEQYF
TGTGCCAGCAGCGAATATACAGGGGTTAACGAGCAGTACTTC
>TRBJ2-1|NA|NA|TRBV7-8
CASSLVSQNEQFF
TGTGCCAGCAGCTTAGTGTCTCAGAATGAGCAGTTCTTC
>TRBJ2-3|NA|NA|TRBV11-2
CASSFTGKPDTQYF
TGTGCCAGCAGCTTTACAGGGAAGCCAGATACGCAGTATTTT
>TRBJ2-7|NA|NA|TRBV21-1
CASSNEGTSGVYEQYF
TGTGCCAGCAGCAACGAAGGGACTAGCGGGGTCTACGAGCAGTACTTC
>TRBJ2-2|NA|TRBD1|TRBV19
CASSMFQGAVTGELFF
TGTGCCAGTAGTATGTTCCAGGGGGCCGTTACCGGGGAGCTGTTTTTT
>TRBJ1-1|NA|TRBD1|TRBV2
CASSETGGTEAFF
TGTGCCAGCAGTGAAACAGGGGGCACTGAAGCTTTCTTT
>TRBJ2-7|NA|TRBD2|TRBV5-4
CASSSLAGPGYEQYF
TGTGCCAGCAGCTCGCTAGCGGGACCGGGATACGAGCAGTACTTC
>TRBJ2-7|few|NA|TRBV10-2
CASSDFYEQYF
TGCGCCAGCAGTGATTTTTACGAGCAGTACTTC
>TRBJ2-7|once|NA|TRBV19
CASSIGSQQYF
TGTGCCAGTAGTATCGGGAGTCAGCAGTACTTC
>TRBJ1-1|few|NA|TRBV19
CASSLGNTEAFF
TGTGCCAGTAGTCTCGGTAACACTGAAGCTTTCTTT
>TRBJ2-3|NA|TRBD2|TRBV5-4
CASSLWTSGADTQYF
TGTGCCAGCAGCTTGTGGACTAGCGGTGCAGATACGCAGTATTTT
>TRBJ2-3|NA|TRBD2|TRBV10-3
CAISEPGEGKKRTSGGYTDTQYF
TGTGCCATCAGTGAGCCCGGGGAGGGCAAGAAAAGGACTAGCGGGGGGTACACAGATACGCAGTATTTT
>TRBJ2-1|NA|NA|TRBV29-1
CSVEALTGMDEQFF
TGCAGCGTTGAAGCCCTGACGGGGATGGATGAGCAGTTCTTC
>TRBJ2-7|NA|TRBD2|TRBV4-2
CASSQEKSGSPHEQYF
TGTGCCAGCAGCCAAGAGAAGAGCGGGAGTCCGCACGAGCAGTACTTC
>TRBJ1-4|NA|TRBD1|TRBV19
CASSMWQGGLNEKLFF
TGTGCCAGTAGTATGTGGCAGGGGGGCCTTAATGAAAAACTGTTTTTT
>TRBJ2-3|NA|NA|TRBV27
CASSLVAGSTDTQYF
TGTGCCAGCAGTTTAGTGGCAGGGTCAACAGATACGCAGTATTTT
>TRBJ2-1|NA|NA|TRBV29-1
CSVEEKRPEQFF
TGCAGCGTTGAAGAGAAGAGACCTGAGCAGTTCTTC
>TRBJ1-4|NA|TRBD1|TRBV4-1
CASSARDREGEKLFF
TGCGCCAGCAGCGCCCGGGACAGGGAGGGGGAAAAACTGTTTTTT